This T cell receptor beta chain was found in a study of cytomegalovirus exposure and HLA in healthy donors. This clone was observed a single time. What it binds is not known. Per the germline V gene, CDR1 is MDHEN and CDR2 is SYDVKM. Trimming cost V 1 base and J 3 bases, with 7 bases left between them. There are 14 residues in the CDR3. Study-wide points: Researchers reported that a few CMV-associated chains were confirmed in vitro as CMV antigen-specific. The classifier reportedly diagnosed cytomegalovirus status with high sensitivity and specificity.

The assay was immunoSEQ multiplex PCR, and TCRdb's table has in-frame clones only and misses some. The sample has roughly 260,000 clones; around 89% are singletons. The J gene is TRBJ1-5, the V gene TRBV28, with D tentatively TRBD1 (5 bases). The sequence was collected from a woman between 18 and 29 years old in good health and CMV-seronegative. Material: PBMCs. The CDR3 region is CASSLFRVNQPQHF. The CDR3, as DNA: TGTGCCAGCAGTTTATTCAGGGTCAATCAGCCCCAGCATTTT.